A selection of T cell receptor beta chains follows, all from one sample in a study of T cell responses to AZD1222 COVID-19 vaccine. Libraries were prepared by immunoSEQ multiplex PCR; TCRdb keeps only in-frame clonotypes and omits some of them. The sample carries around 150,000 clones, about 91% recorded once. The specimen comprised peripheral blood, sampled 28 days after the second AZD1222 dose. These receptors were taken from an adult who received the AZD1222 COVID-19 vaccine. Each CDR3 is given with its conserved first and last residue. A D gene is named only where the DNA matches it firmly. Not all rows give a size; the values are once, few, many and, for expanded clones, a class.

J: TRBJ2-5; D: -; size: -; V: TRBV5-1; CDR3: CASSPLQAPGETQYF; DNA: TGCGCCAGCAGCCCATTACAGGCGCCGGGGGAGACCCAGTACTTC
J: TRBJ1-2; D: -; size: -; V: TRBV2; CDR3: CASSPDSNYGYTF; DNA: TGTGCCAGCAGTCCGGACAGTAACTATGGCTACACCTTC
J: TRBJ2-1; D: TRBD2; size: -; V: TRBV10-3; CDR3: CAISAGLAAAGEQFF; DNA: TGTGCCATCAGTGCGGGACTAGCGGCGGCGGGGGAGCAGTTCTTC
J: TRBJ1-2; D: -; size: -; V: TRBV6-6; CDR3: CASLYYGYTF; DNA: TGTGCCAGTTTATACTATGGCTACACCTTC
J: TRBJ1-5; D: -; size: few; V: TRBV7-9; CDR3: CASSLRRDQPQHF; DNA: TGTGCCAGCAGCTTACGGCGGGACCAGCCCCAGCATTTT
J: TRBJ1-3; D: -; size: many; V: TRBV4-1; CDR3: CASSRAGLTLSGNTIYF; DNA: TGCGCCAGCAGCCGGGCCGGGCTAACGCTCTCTGGAAACACCATATATTTT
J: TRBJ1-1; D: -; size: -; V: TRBV19; CDR3: CASSLGRDTEAFF; DNA: TGTGCCAGTAGTCTTGGGCGGGACACTGAAGCTTTCTTT
J: TRBJ1-5; D: -; size: -; V: TRBV5-5; CDR3: CASSSAVRANQPQHF; DNA: TGTGCCAGCAGCTCGGCAGTCAGGGCCAATCAGCCCCAGCATTTT
J: TRBJ1-3; D: TRBD1; size: -; V: TRBV3-1/TRBV3-2; CDR3: CASSMGQFSGNTIYF; DNA: TGTGCCAGCAGCATGGGACAGTTCTCTGGAAACACCATATATTTT
J: TRBJ1-1; D: TRBD1; size: -; V: TRBV9; CDR3: CASSVRTGRAFF; DNA: TGTGCCAGCAGCGTAAGGACAGGGAGAGCTTTCTTT
J: TRBJ1-2; D: -; size: -; V: TRBV5-1; CDR3: CASSQTGATYGYTF; DNA: TGCGCCAGCAGCCAGACGGGGGCGACCTATGGCTACACCTTC
J: TRBJ1-1; D: -; size: -; V: TRBV5-1; CDR3: CASSLAGDTEAFF; DNA: TGCGCCAGCAGCTTGGCGGGAGACACTGAAGCTTTCTTT
J: TRBJ1-5; D: -; size: -; V: TRBV30; CDR3: CAWSVDSSNQPQHF; DNA: TGTGCCTGGAGTGTAGACTCGAGCAATCAGCCCCAGCATTTT
J: TRBJ1-3; D: -; size: -; V: TRBV11-2; CDR3: CASSGDGRHSGNTIYF; DNA: TGTGCCAGCAGCGGCGACGGACGGCACTCTGGAAACACCATATATTTT
J: TRBJ1-3; D: -; size: -; V: TRBV18; CDR3: CASSPSLTSSGNTIYF; DNA: TGTGCCAGCTCACCATCACTCACGAGCTCTGGAAACACCATATATTTT
J: TRBJ1-5; D: TRBD1; size: -; V: TRBV6-5; CDR3: CASNWERAGGQPQHF; DNA: TGTGCCAGCAACTGGGAGAGAGCAGGGGGTCAGCCCCAGCATTTT
J: TRBJ2-2; D: -; size: -; V: TRBV7-9; CDR3: CAPSRGQDTGELFF; DNA: TGTGCCCCCAGCCGGGGCCAGGACACCGGGGAGCTGTTTTTT
J: TRBJ2-3; D: -; size: -; V: TRBV5-1; CDR3: CASSRGWGSTDTQYF; DNA: TGCGCCAGCAGCCGGGGCTGGGGCAGCACAGATACGCAGTATTTT
J: TRBJ1-5; D: -; size: -; V: TRBV7-2; CDR3: CASSLGLSWSASNQPQHF; DNA: TGTGCCAGCAGCTTAGGCTTGAGTTGGTCGGCTAGCAATCAGCCCCAGCATTTT
J: TRBJ1-6; D: -; size: -; V: TRBV5-4; CDR3: CASSESGLGNSPLHF; DNA: TGTGCCAGCTCGGAGAGCGGGTTGGGTAATTCACCCCTCCACTTT
J: TRBJ1-4; D: -; size: -; V: TRBV6-1; CDR3: CASSETLGEKLFF; DNA: TGTGCCAGCAGTGAAACCTTAGGGGAAAAACTGTTTTTT
J: TRBJ2-4; D: -; size: -; V: TRBV21-1; CDR3: CASSWSSGAKNIQYF; DNA: TGTGCCAGCAGCTGGAGCAGTGGTGCCAAAAACATTCAGTACTTC
J: TRBJ2-5; D: -; size: -; V: TRBV5-5; CDR3: CASSLGERGTQYF; DNA: TGTGCCAGCAGCTTGGGCGAACGGGGGACCCAGTACTTC
J: TRBJ1-2; D: -; size: -; V: TRBV7-8; CDR3: CASSLALKGAYGYTF; DNA: TGTGCCAGCAGCTTAGCGCTAAAGGGCGCCTATGGCTACACCTTC
J: TRBJ1-6; D: -; size: -; V: TRBV11-2; CDR3: CASSFPKGSSYNSPLHF; DNA: TGTGCCAGCAGCTTCCCGAAGGGCAGCTCCTATAATTCACCCCTCCACTTT
J: TRBJ1-1; D: TRBD1; size: -; V: TRBV6-1; CDR3: CASSERAGGFEAFF; DNA: TGTGCCAGCAGTGAAAGGGCAGGGGGCTTTGAAGCTTTCTTT
J: TRBJ1-1; D: TRBD1; size: -; V: TRBV3-1/TRBV3-2; CDR3: CASSPVDRDTEAFF; DNA: TGTGCCAGCAGCCCTGTTGACAGGGACACTGAAGCTTTCTTT
J: TRBJ2-2; D: -; size: -; V: TRBV7-9; CDR3: CASSLDRGGELFF; DNA: TGTGCCAGCAGCTTAGACCGGGGCGGGGAGCTGTTTTTT
J: TRBJ1-1; D: -; size: -; V: TRBV4-1; CDR3: CASSQGRGGLLDTEAFF; DNA: TGCGCCAGCAGCCAAGGAAGGGGCGGACTTCTAGACACTGAAGCTTTCTTT
J: TRBJ2-7; D: TRBD2; size: -; V: TRBV20-1; CDR3: CSASRLPGLATYEQYF; DNA: TGCAGTGCTAGTCGACTCCCGGGACTAGCGACCTACGAGCAGTACTTC
J: TRBJ1-6; D: -; size: -; V: TRBV21-1; CDR3: CASSKELGKGENSPLHF; DNA: TGTGCCAGCAGCAAAGAACTAGGCAAAGGTGAAAATTCACCCCTCCACTTT
J: TRBJ2-1; D: -; size: -; V: TRBV27; CDR3: CASGRRQEFF; DNA: TGTGCCAGCGGTAGACGTCAGGAGTTCTTC
J: TRBJ1-5; D: -; size: -; V: TRBV7-9; CDR3: CASSLEISGPGSSQPQHF; DNA: TGTGCCAGCAGCTTAGAGATTTCAGGCCCGGGGTCTAGTCAGCCCCAGCATTTT
J: TRBJ1-2; D: -; size: -; V: TRBV7-9; CDR3: CASSFLLDDDWNLNYGYTF; DNA: TGTGCCAGCAGCTTCCTGCTTGACGATGATTGGAATCTTAACTATGGCTACACCTTC
J: TRBJ2-5; D: -; size: -; V: TRBV5-1; CDR3: CASSRGAGETQYF; DNA: TGCGCCAGCAGCCGGGGGGCCGGGGAGACCCAGTACTTC
J: TRBJ2-7; D: TRBD1; size: -; V: TRBV6-5; CDR3: CASSYSRDSSYEQYF; DNA: TGTGCCAGCAGTTACTCTCGGGACAGCTCCTACGAGCAGTACTTC
J: TRBJ1-3; D: -; size: -; V: TRBV5-8; CDR3: CASRGSGNTIYF; DNA: TGTGCCAGCCGAGGCTCTGGAAACACCATATATTTT
J: TRBJ1-3; D: -; size: -; V: TRBV13; CDR3: CASSRGTLDGGNTIYF; DNA: TGTGCCAGCAGCCGCGGGACTTTGGATGGTGGAAACACCATATATTTT
J: TRBJ2-3; D: -; size: medium-sized; V: TRBV5-4; CDR3: CASSAGGYTQYF; DNA: TGTGCCAGCAGCGCCGGAGGGTATACGCAGTATTTT
J: TRBJ2-5; D: -; size: -; V: TRBV2; CDR3: CASSYLGETQYF; DNA: TGTGCCAGCAGTTACCTAGGAGAGACCCAGTACTTC
J: TRBJ2-2; D: -; size: once; V: TRBV5-5; CDR3: CASSFGGSHTGELFF; DNA: TGTGCCAGCAGCTTCGGGGGATCCCACACCGGGGAGCTGTTTTTT
J: TRBJ1-5; D: -; size: -; V: TRBV6-1; CDR3: CASSDKTANQPQHF; DNA: TGTGCCAGCAGTGATAAGACAGCTAATCAGCCCCAGCATTTT